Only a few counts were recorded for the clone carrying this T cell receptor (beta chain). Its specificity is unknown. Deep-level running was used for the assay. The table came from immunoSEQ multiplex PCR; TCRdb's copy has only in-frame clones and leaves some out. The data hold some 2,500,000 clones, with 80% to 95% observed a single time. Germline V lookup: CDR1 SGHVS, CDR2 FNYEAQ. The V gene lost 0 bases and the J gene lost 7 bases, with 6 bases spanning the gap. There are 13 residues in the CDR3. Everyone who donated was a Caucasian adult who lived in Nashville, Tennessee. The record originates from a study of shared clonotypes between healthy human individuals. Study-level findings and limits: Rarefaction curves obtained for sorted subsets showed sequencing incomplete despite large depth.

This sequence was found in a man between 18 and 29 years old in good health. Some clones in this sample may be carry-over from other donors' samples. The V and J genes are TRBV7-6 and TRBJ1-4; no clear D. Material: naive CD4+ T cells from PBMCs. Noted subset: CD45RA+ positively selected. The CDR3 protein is CASSLALSEKLFF. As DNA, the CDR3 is TGTGCCAGCAGCTTAGCGCTTAGTGAAAAACTGTTTTTT.